One and the same sample provided the 23 T cell receptor beta chains below, sequenced in a study of blood T cell repertoires in COVID-19. Some clones are missing from TCRdb's copy, which holds only in-frame ones; the method was immunoSEQ multiplex PCR. The data contain approximately 500,000 clones, over 75% of them singletons. The sequenced material came from PBMCs or T cells enriched from blood (not recorded which). These receptors were taken from a woman aged 40 to 49 who had recovered from COVID-19.

J is TRBJ1-6 and V is TRBV2, with 9 bases identical to TRBD1. Germline V gives CDR1 SNHLY, CDR2 FYNNEI. The CDR3 length is 14 residues. Trimming removed 4 bases from V and 9 bases from J; junction bases left unmatched: 4. CDR3: CASSAGTGTSPLHF. In DNA form, the CDR3 reads TGTGCCAGCAGTGCCGGGACAGGGACTTCACCCCTCCACTTT.

This CDR3 is CASSRFSLDPLGGGNIQYF. The CDR3 DNA is TGTGCCAGTAGTCGGTTTTCTTTGGACCCCCTTGGGGGAGGAAACATTCAGTACTTC. The rearrangement links TRBV19 to TRBJ2-4; TRBD2 is a possible D gene (6 bases). Trimming stripped 5 bases from V and 6 bases from J, with 29 bases between. Germline loops: CDR1 LNHDA, CDR2 SQIVND (reference sequence). The CDR3 spans 19 residues.

The rearrangement uses TRBV5-8 and TRBJ1-4; D not certain. In germline, CDR1 is SGHTS, CDR2 YDEGEE. The CDR3 sequence is 14 residues long. Trimming cost V 0 bases and J 6 bases, with 9 bases left between them. The CDR3 DNA reads as TGTGCCAGCAGCTTGGTCCCGGTGGATGAAAAACTGTTTTTT. Amino acid sequence: CASSLVPVDEKLFF.

The chain carries TRBV3-1 (or the pseudogene TRBV3-2) and TRBJ1-2; possibly TRBD1 for D (6 bases). This CDR3 has 14 amino acids. V was pared by 5 bases and J by 3 bases, with 13 bases between. Germline assignment: CDR1 LGHDT and CDR2 YNNKEL (reference sequence). The CDR3 bases are TGTGCCAGCAGCTGGCGACAGGTAGACTATGGCTACACCTTC. Translation: CASSWRQVDYGYTF.

The rearrangement joins TRBV13 to TRBJ2-1; D not certain. The germline V and J ends were trimmed by 0 bases and 8 bases, with 2 bases remaining between them. CDR1 and CDR2 (germline): PRHDT, FYEKMQ (reference sequence). This CDR3 comprises 11 residues. CDR3 sequence: CASSLGDEQFF. The CDR3 DNA sequence: TGTGCCAGCAGCTTAGGCGATGAGCAGTTCTTC. The full variable domain, in which reference TRBV13 and TRBJ2-1 provide the parts outside the CDR3, is AAGVIQSPRHLIKEKRETATLKCYPIPRHDTVYWYQQGPGQDPQFLISFYEKMQSDKGSIPDRFSAQQFSDYHSELNMSSLELGDSALYFCASSLGDEQFFGPGTRLTVL.

The rearrangement links TRBV18 to TRBJ2-7, with 11 bases lining up with TRBD1. The ends lost 3 bases at V and 5 bases at J; junction bases unmatched: 3. Germline V gene data show CDR1 as KGHSH and CDR2 as LQKENI. This CDR3 is 14 amino acids long. DNA for the CDR3: TGTGCCAGCTCACCGGGACAGGGGGTCGACGAGCAGTACTTC. This sequence encodes CASSPGQGVDEQYF.

The rearrangement links TRBV5-1 to TRBJ2-1; no clear D gene. Germline V gene lookup returns CDR1 SGHRS and CDR2 YFSETQ. The CDR3 extends over 13 amino acids. V was shortened by 4 bases and J by 4 bases, with 9 bases between the two germline ends. The chain's CDR3 is CASSPMTYNEQFF. The CDR3 nucleotides read TGCGCCAGCAGCCCAATGACTTACAATGAGCAGTTCTTC.

The chain recombines TRBV5-6 with TRBJ2-7; the D gene is possibly TRBD2 (6 bases). The V end was cut by 4 bases, the J end by 6 bases, with 14 bases between. CDR3 length: 13 residues. Germline lookup yields CDR1 SGHDT and CDR2 YYEEEE. The CDR3 coding sequence is TGTGCCAGCAGCGGAGGGACTTTTCTCGAGCAGTACTTC. It specifies CASSGGTFLEQYF.

This clone was found a few times. The chain carries TRBV5-4 and TRBJ2-1; 7 bases map to TRBD2. V trimming: 4 bases; J trimming: 0 bases; junction bases outside the gene matches: 7. Per germline, CDR1 SGHNT and CDR2 YYREEE (reference sequence). The CDR3 is 16 residues long. The CDR3 DNA is TGTGCCAGCAGCCGGGCTAGCGGAGGCTCCTACAATGAGCAGTTCTTC. Its translation: CASSRASGGSYNEQFF.

The V gene is TRBV3-1 (or the pseudogene TRBV3-2), the J gene TRBJ2-2; D call uncertain. The CDR3 runs to 12 residues. V was cut by 4 bases and J by 6 bases, with 6 bases left in between. The germline CDR1 and CDR2 sequences are LGHDT and YNNKEL (reference sequence). CDR3 DNA: TGTGCCAGCAGCCCCATGTCCGGGGAGCTGTTTTTT. Translating it yields CASSPMSGELFF.

The chain recombines TRBV6-5 with TRBJ2-7; 10 bases map to TRBD1. The junction had 7 bases not matched to a gene; V was cut back by 6 bases and J by 5 bases. The CDR3 spans 14 residues. Germline V gives CDR1 MNHEY, CDR2 SVGAGI. CDR3 sequence: CASRPGQGTHEQYF. As DNA, the CDR3 is TGTGCCAGCAGGCCGGGACAGGGGACCCACGAGCAGTACTTC.

The chain is built from TRBV6-2 or TRBV6-3 and TRBJ2-3, with 7 bases lining up with TRBD2. Per germline, CDR1 MNHEY and CDR2 SVGEGT. The CDR3 runs to 16 residues. V lost 6 bases, J lost 0 bases, and 9 bases stayed unmatched. The CDR3 sequence is CASSPWTSGSTDTQYF. Written as DNA, the CDR3 is TGTGCCAGCAGCCCTTGGACTAGTGGGAGCACAGATACGCAGTATTTT.

This rearrangement joins TRBV15 to TRBJ2-3; possible D gene TRBD2, 6 bases. The CDR3 is 15 residues long. Trimming took off 0 bases at V and 2 bases at J, with 9 bases between the two ends. Germline CDR1 and CDR2: LNHNV and YYDKDF (reference sequence). The CDR3 here is CATSRETRTTDTQYF. The CDR3 DNA follows: TGTGCCACCAGCAGAGAGACTAGGACCACAGATACGCAGTATTTT.

This clone was observed at least ten times. V and J are TRBV24-1 and TRBJ2-3; possibly TRBD1 for D (6 bases). V was cut by 0 bases and J by 6 bases, with 12 bases left in between. Germline V gives CDR1 KGHDR, CDR2 SFDVKD. There are 15 residues in the CDR3. The chain's CDR3 is CATSDLHGGLDTQYF. CDR3 in DNA: TGTGCCACCAGTGATTTGCATGGGGGCCTGGATACGCAGTATTTT.

V is TRBV6-5 and J is TRBJ1-5; D is undetermined. The CDR3 is 15 residues long. Germline loops: CDR1 MNHEY, CDR2 SVGAGI. V was cut by 4 bases and J by 2 bases, with 12 bases left in between. CDR3 DNA: TGTGCCAGCAGTTTCGGAGGGCCAGGCAATCAGCCCCAGCATTTT. Translated: CASSFGGPGNQPQHF.

This clone showed up just a few times. The chain carries TRBV7-2 and TRBJ1-5; 7 positions agree with TRBD1. The germline CDR1 and CDR2 sequences are SGHTA and FQGNSA. V was clipped by 5 bases and J by 7 bases; unmatched bases: 8. There are 14 residues in the CDR3. The CDR3, as DNA: TGTGCCAGCAGCCCGACGACAGGGACGCAGCCCCAGCATTTT. Its translation: CASSPTTGTQPQHF. Based on the CDR3 plus reference TRBV7-2 and TRBJ1-5, the full variable domain is GAGVSQSPSNKVTEKGKDVELRCDPISGHTALYWYRQSLGQGLEFLIYFQGNSAPDKSGLPSDRFSAERTGGSVSTLTIQRTQQEDSAVYLCASSPTTGTQPQHFGDGTRLSIL.

The gene calls are TRBV4-1 and TRBJ2-5, with D possibly being TRBD1 (5 bases). Looked up from germline, CDR1 is MGHRA and CDR2 is YSYEKL. The V end lost 0 bases, the J end lost 4 bases, and 12 bases lay between the germline ends. The CDR3 consists of 15 residues. CDR3 DNA sequence: TGCGCCAGCAGCCAAGATTCAGGGTATGGAGAGACCCAGTACTTC. Protein product: CASSQDSGYGETQYF.

The V and J genes are TRBV18 and TRBJ2-7, with 9 bases matching TRBD1. Looked up from germline, CDR1 is KGHSH and CDR2 is LQKENI. V shed 0 bases and J 2 bases; nucleotides not matched to a gene: 5. This CDR3 has 16 amino acids. The CDR3 here is CASSPPGQGSPYEQYF. CDR3 sequence (DNA): TGTGCCAGCTCACCACCGGGACAGGGAAGTCCCTACGAGCAGTACTTC.

A single count supports this clone. The gene calls are TRBV6-2 or TRBV6-3 and TRBJ1-5; D unclear. Germline CDR1 and CDR2: MNHEY and SVGEGT. Trimming stripped 0 bases from V and 10 bases from J, with 22 bases between. This CDR3 contains 17 residues. DNA for the CDR3: TGTGCCAGCAGTTACTCGCCGGGAGGAGGTAGGAGTAGACCCCAGCATTTT. Its protein product is CASSYSPGGGRSRPQHF.

This chain joins TRBV18 and TRBJ1-5; D may be TRBD1 (6 bases). Trimming removed 2 bases from V and 5 bases from J, with 13 bases in between. CDR3 length: 15 residues. Germline V gives CDR1 KGHSH, CDR2 LQKENI. DNA for the CDR3: TGTGCCAGCTCACCAACAGGGTCTCCAGATCAGCCCCAGCATTTT. The encoded protein is CASSPTGSPDQPQHF.

This chain connects TRBV12-5 to TRBJ2-1; 8 bases are shared with TRBD2. V shed 5 bases and J 4 bases; nucleotides not matched to a gene: 10. The CDR3 spans 16 residues. Germline CDR1 is LGHNT and CDR2 is FRNRAP. Here the CDR3 reads CASGPEREPMYNEQFF. The CDR3 DNA reads TGTGCTAGTGGTCCCGAGCGGGAGCCCATGTACAATGAGCAGTTCTTC.

V is TRBV4-3 and J is TRBJ1-5; D ambiguous. Trimming shortened V by 0 bases and J by 7 bases, and 13 bases separated the two germline ends. The CDR3 has 15 residues. Germline V gene sequence: CDR1 LGHNA, CDR2 YSLEER. The CDR3 here is CASSQDNRRIQPQHF. The CDR3 coding sequence is TGCGCCAGCAGCCAAGATAATCGGAGGATCCAGCCCCAGCATTTT.

This rearrangement joins TRBV5-6 to TRBJ1-3; the match to TRBD1 covers 8 bases. The CDR3 consists of 16 residues. After removal of 4 bases from V and 3 bases from J, the junction contained 9 bases not matched to a gene. CDR1 and CDR2 (germline): SGHDT, YYEEEE. CDR3 loop: CASSPSDRAGGNTIYF. The CDR3, as DNA: TGTGCCAGCAGCCCTTCGGACAGGGCTGGTGGAAACACCATATATTTT. Based on the CDR3 plus reference TRBV5-6 and TRBJ1-3, the full variable domain is DAGVTQSPTHLIKTRGQQVTLRCSPKSGHDTVSWYQQALGQGPQFIFQYYEEEERQRGNFPDRFSGHQFPNYSSELNVNALLLGDSALYLCASSPSDRAGGNTIYFGEGSWLTVV.